The 21 T cell receptor beta chains below come from one sample, sequenced in a study of CD8+CD57+ T cells in acquired aplastic anemia. Genomic DNA was employed as the template in profiling TCR beta VDJ and CDR3. From the reads, TCRdb called clonotypes with MiXCR, one entry per CDR3 protein. The repertoire holds 50,000 to 70,000 distinct CDR3 sequences, with around 55% as singletons. The sequencing sample was made of sorted CD4+, CD8+, or CD8+CD57+ T cells (not recorded which) from PBMCs. These receptors were collected from a human donor in good health, serving as a control.

V usage is TRBV15 and J usage is TRBJ1-4, with a tentative D call TRBD1 (5 bases). Trimming shortened V by 1 base and J by 3 bases, and 12 bases separated the two germline ends. Germline V gene data show CDR1 as LNHNV and CDR2 as YYDKDF (reference sequence). This CDR3 is 16 amino acids long. DNA for the CDR3: TGTGCCACCAGCAGAGGGGGTGCAGGGTCTAATGAAAAACTGTTTTTT. Translating it yields CATSRGGAGSNEKLFF.

This rearrangement joins TRBV7-2 to TRBJ2-7; 10 nucleotides line up with TRBD2. Per the germline V gene, CDR1 is SGHTA and CDR2 is FQGNSA. V shed 5 bases, J shed 6 bases, and the junction held 7 bases outside the gene matches. CDR3 length equals 14 residues. The CDR3 reads CASSRAAGGLEQYF. The CDR3 nucleotides are TGTGCCAGCAGCCGAGCAGCGGGAGGGCTCGAGCAGTACTTC.

This clonotype was seen many times. The J gene is TRBJ2-1, the V gene TRBV9; TRBD2 matches 7 bases. This CDR3 is built from 19 residues. After removal of 3 bases from V and 8 bases from J, the junction contained 23 bases not matched to a gene. The germline CDR1 and CDR2 sequences are SGDLS and YYNGEE. The DNA of the CDR3 is TGTGCCAGCAGCGGAATCAGTGGAGGGGCGGGAGCGGGTGTGGATGAGCAGTTCTTC. This gives the protein CASSGISGGAGAGVDEQFF.

This chain links TRBV10-2 with TRBJ1-5; the D is unclear. CDR3 length: 14 residues. V lost 0 bases and J lost 1, with 4 bases in between. Germline-derived CDR1 and CDR2 are WSHSY and SAAADI. The DNA for the CDR3 is TGCGCCAGCAGTGAGTCGGTGAGCAATCAGCCCCAGCATTTT. It is translated as CASSESVSNQPQHF.

The chain employs TRBV7-2 and TRBJ2-7; D is possibly TRBD2 (5 bases). There are 13 residues in the CDR3. CDR1 and CDR2 from the germline V gene are SGHTA and FQGNSA. V lost 5 bases and J lost 5, with 13 bases in between. CDR3 nucleotide sequence: TGTGCCAGCAGCCCTCGGACTGGGGACGAGCAGTACTTC. Its translation is CASSPRTGDEQYF. Filled out from reference TRBV7-2 and TRBJ2-7, the complete variable domain reads GAGVSQSPSNKVTEKGKDVELRCDPISGHTALYWYRQSLGQGLEFLIYFQGNSAPDKSGLPSDRFSAERTGGSVSTLTIQRTQQEDSAVYLCASSPRTGDEQYFGPGTRLTVT.

This clonotype showed up many times. The chain has TRBV6-5 and TRBJ1-2; tentatively, D is TRBD1 (6 bases). Germline CDR1 and CDR2: MNHEY and SVGAGI. Trimming took 4 bases from V and 0 from J, leaving 15 bases between them. The CDR3 consists of 16 residues. The chain's CDR3 is CASSWGPALANYGYTF. The DNA for the CDR3 is TGTGCCAGCAGTTGGGGGCCTGCATTAGCTAACTATGGCTACACCTTC.

Ten or more counts support this clonotype. V usage is TRBV3-1 and J usage is TRBJ2-7, with D maybe TRBD2 (5 bases). CDR3 size: 14 residues. V was clipped by 0 bases and J by 5 bases, with 11 bases between them. Looked up from germline, CDR1 is LGHDT and CDR2 is YNNKEL (reference sequence). CDR3 protein: CASSQDVGRNEQYF. The CDR3 bases are TGTGCCAGCAGCCAAGACGTAGGGAGAAACGAGCAGTACTTC.

The rearrangement links TRBV7-9 to TRBJ2-3; no definite D call. The CDR3 loop spans 16 amino acids. Deletions cut 2 bases from V and 2 bases from J, with 14 bases between. The germline V gene has CDR1 SEHNR and CDR2 FQNEAQ (reference sequence). The CDR3 loop reads CASSLRMGSYTDTQYF. The CDR3 DNA sequence: TGTGCCAGCAGCTTACGGATGGGGTCGTACACAGATACGCAGTATTTT.

The chain combines TRBV19 with TRBJ2-5; D is uncertain. Germline V gene data show CDR1 as LNHDA and CDR2 as SQIVND (reference sequence). The V end was cut by 5 bases, the J end by 5 bases, with 9 bases between. CDR3 size: 12 residues. The CDR3 region is CASSPSGETQYF. CDR3 DNA sequence: TGTGCCAGTAGTCCGAGTGGGGAGACCCAGTACTTC. Combining the CDR3 with reference TRBV19 and TRBJ2-5 gives the whole variable domain DGGITQSPKYLFRKEGQNVTLSCEQNLNHDAMYWYRQDPGQGLRLIYYSQIVNDFQKGDIAEGYSVSREKKESFPLTVTSAQKNPTAFYLCASSPSGETQYFGPGTRLLVL.

CDR3 amino acids: CATSRGVTSGTITETQYF. DNA for the CDR3: TGTGCCACCAGCAGAGGGGTGACTAGCGGGACTATTACGGAGACCCAGTACTTC. This rearrangement joins TRBV15 to TRBJ2-5, with TRBD2 matching over 11 bases. J lost 5 bases, V lost 1 base, and 12 bases had no gene match. This CDR3 region has 18 residues. Germline loops: CDR1 LNHNV, CDR2 YYDKDF (reference sequence).

This clonotype came up once. An end of the junction does not agree with germline; a read error may underlie this. The chain couples TRBV5-6 to TRBJ2-1, with D possibly matching TRBD2 (5 bases). CDR1 is SGHDT, CDR2 YYEEEE, per germline. The length of the CDR3 is 15 residues. Here the CDR3 reads CASNSFNGIVNEQFF. CDR3 sequence (DNA): TGTGCTAGCAACTCATTCAACGGGATCGTTAATGAGCAGTTCTTC.

The genes are TRBV2 and TRBJ2-3; D tentatively fits TRBD1 or TRBD2 (5 bases each). The CDR3 contains 13 residues. V was trimmed by 8 bases and J by 5 bases, leaving 14 bases between them. CDR1 SNHLY and CDR2 FYNNEI come from the germline V gene. The CDR3 loop reads CASSRGVRDTQYF. The CDR3 region has the DNA TGTGCCAGCTCTAGAGGGGTCAGAGATACGCAGTATTTT.

This chain joins TRBV7-3 and TRBJ2-7; perhaps D is TRBD1 or TRBD2 (5 bases each). V lost 7 bases and J lost 5, with 12 bases in between. The germline gives CDR1 SGHTA, CDR2 FQGTGA. CDR3 length equals 12 residues. CDR3 amino acids: CASNRGTDEQYF. For the CDR3, the DNA is TGTGCCAGCAACCGAGGGACCGACGAGCAGTACTTC.

The rearrangement links TRBV3-1 to TRBJ2-1; D may be TRBD2 (5 bases). CDR3 size: 15 residues. V lost 4 bases to trimming and J lost 1 base, with 11 bases between them. The germline CDR1 and CDR2 sequences are LGHDT and YNNKEL (reference sequence). The CDR3 DNA is TGTGCCAGCAGCCGAGTAAAGCGGTCCTACAATGAGCAGTTCTTC. This gives the protein CASSRVKRSYNEQFF.

As concerns this clonotype: With a much larger clone just one base away, this may be a read error. V gene TRBV5-1 combines with J gene TRBJ2-1, with no clear D. The CDR3 is 14 residues long. CDR1 and CDR2 from the germline V gene are SGHRS and YFSETQ. V was cut by 2 bases and J by 4 bases, with 10 bases left in between. The CDR3 DNA reads as TGCGCCAGCAGCTTAGCAGCCACATACAATGAGCAGTTCTTC. As protein: CASSLAATYNEQFF. Supplemented by reference TRBV5-1 and TRBJ2-1, the full variable domain reads KAGVTQTPRYLIKTRGQQVTLSCSPISGHRSVSWYQQTPGQGLQFLFEYFSETQRNKGNFPGRFSGRQFSNSRSEMNVSTLELGDSALYLCASSLAATYNEQFFGPGTRLTVL.

This clonotype was picked up many times. The V gene is TRBV7-6, the J gene TRBJ1-1, with TRBD1 matching 7 bases. The germline CDR1 and CDR2 sequences are SGHVS and FNYEAQ. This CDR3 has 15 amino acids. J was trimmed by 3 bases and V by 5 bases; bases with no gene match: 9. As DNA, the CDR3 is TGTGCCAGCAGCCTGAGACAGGGCGGTGACACTGAAGCTTTCTTT. Its protein is CASSLRQGGDTEAFF.

The chain has TRBV10-3 and TRBJ1-5; D is uncertain. This CDR3 spans 14 amino acids. Trimming pared 4 bases from V and 0 bases from J, leaving 7 bases between. The V gene's germline CDR1 is ENHRY and CDR2 SYGVKD. CDR3 sequence reads: CAISARASNQPQHF. DNA of the CDR3: TGTGCCATCAGTGCTAGGGCTAGCAATCAGCCCCAGCATTTT.

This clonotype was recorded once. The V and J genes are TRBV7-2 and TRBJ2-7; 7 bases fit TRBD2. The CDR3 runs to 15 residues. V lost 5 bases, J lost 6 bases, and 13 bases stayed unmatched. CDR1 is SGHTA, CDR2 FQGNSA, per germline. The chain's CDR3 is CASSLVGRAAGEQYF. DNA of the CDR3: TGTGCCAGCAGCCTCGTGGGGAGGGCGGCTGGCGAGCAGTACTTC.

At least ten counts were recorded for this clonotype. This sequence joins TRBV20-1 and TRBJ2-3, with D tentatively TRBD2 (5 bases). Trimming stripped 2 bases from V and 11 bases from J, with 11 bases between. This CDR3 is 11 amino acids long. The germline V gene encodes CDR1 DFQATT and CDR2 SNEGSKA (reference sequence). CDR3 region: CSARPPREQYF. CDR3 DNA: TGCAGTGCTAGACCCCCACGGGAGCAGTATTTT.

This rearrangement joins TRBV30 to TRBJ1-2; D ambiguous. The CDR3 consists of 13 residues. Between the trimmed V and J ends, which lost 0 bases and 4 bases, there was a span of 9 bases. Looked up from germline, CDR1 is GTSNPN and CDR2 is SVGIG (reference sequence). The CDR3 loop reads CAWSVGSVYGYTF. CDR3 bases: TGTGCCTGGAGTGTCGGTTCAGTCTATGGCTACACCTTC.

This clonotype has ten or more counts. Given a much more abundant clone one base away, this may be a read error. The chain joins TRBV6-1 to TRBJ2-7; 7 nucleotides agree with TRBD1. The CDR3 loop spans 13 amino acids. CDR1 and CDR2 from the germline V gene are MNHNS and SASEGT. The CDR3 is CTIARGLGYEQYF. For the CDR3, the DNA is TGTACCATCGCGAGGGGGCTGGGCTACGAGCAGTACTTC.